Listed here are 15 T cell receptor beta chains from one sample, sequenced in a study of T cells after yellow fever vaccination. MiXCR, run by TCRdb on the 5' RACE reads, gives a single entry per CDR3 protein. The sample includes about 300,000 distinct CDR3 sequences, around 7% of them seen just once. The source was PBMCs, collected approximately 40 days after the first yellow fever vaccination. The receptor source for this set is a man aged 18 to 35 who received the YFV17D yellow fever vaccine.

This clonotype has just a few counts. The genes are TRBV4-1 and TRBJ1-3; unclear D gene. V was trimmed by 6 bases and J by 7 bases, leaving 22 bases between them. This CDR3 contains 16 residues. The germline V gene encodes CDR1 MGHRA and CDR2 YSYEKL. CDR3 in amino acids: CASSSSYRESRNTIYF. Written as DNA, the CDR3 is TGCGCCAGCAGTTCCAGCTACCGGGAGAGCAGGAACACCATATATTTT.

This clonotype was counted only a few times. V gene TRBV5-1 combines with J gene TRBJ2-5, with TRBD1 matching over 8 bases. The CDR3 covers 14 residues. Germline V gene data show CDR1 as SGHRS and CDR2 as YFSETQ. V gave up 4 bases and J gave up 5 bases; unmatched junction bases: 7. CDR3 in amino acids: CASSPWDRMETQYF. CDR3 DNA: TGCGCCAGCAGCCCCTGGGACAGGATGGAGACCCAGTACTTC.

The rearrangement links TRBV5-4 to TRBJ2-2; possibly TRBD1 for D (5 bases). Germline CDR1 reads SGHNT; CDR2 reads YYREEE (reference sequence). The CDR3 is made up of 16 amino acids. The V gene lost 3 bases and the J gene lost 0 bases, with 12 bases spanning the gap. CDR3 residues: CASSSQDRANTGELFF. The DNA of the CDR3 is TGTGCCAGCAGCTCACAAGACAGAGCGAACACCGGGGAGCTGTTTTTT.

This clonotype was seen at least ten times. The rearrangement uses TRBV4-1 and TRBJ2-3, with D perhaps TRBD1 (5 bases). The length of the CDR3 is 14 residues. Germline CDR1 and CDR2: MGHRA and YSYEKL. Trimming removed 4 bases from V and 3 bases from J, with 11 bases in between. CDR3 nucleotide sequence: TGCGCCAGCAGCCCCAGGGTTGGAACAGATACGCAGTATTTT. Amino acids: CASSPRVGTDTQYF.

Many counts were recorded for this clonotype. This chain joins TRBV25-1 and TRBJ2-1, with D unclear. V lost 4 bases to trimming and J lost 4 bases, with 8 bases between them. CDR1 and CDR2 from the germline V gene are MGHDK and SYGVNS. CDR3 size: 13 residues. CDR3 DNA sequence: TGTGCCAGCAGTGCACTGCAGTACAATGAGCAGTTCTTC. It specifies CASSALQYNEQFF.

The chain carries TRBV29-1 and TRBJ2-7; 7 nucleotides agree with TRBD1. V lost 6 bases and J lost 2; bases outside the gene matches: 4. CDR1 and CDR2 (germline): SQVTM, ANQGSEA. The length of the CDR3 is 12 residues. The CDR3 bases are TGCAGCGTGACCGGGACAGCCTACGAGCAGTACTTC. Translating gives CSVTGTAYEQYF.

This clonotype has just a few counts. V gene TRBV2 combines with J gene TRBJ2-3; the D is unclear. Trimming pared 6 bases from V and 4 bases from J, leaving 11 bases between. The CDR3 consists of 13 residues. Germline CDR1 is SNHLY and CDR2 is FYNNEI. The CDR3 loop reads CASSQIGPDTQYF. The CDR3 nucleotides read TGTGCCAGCAGCCAAATAGGGCCAGATACGCAGTATTTT.

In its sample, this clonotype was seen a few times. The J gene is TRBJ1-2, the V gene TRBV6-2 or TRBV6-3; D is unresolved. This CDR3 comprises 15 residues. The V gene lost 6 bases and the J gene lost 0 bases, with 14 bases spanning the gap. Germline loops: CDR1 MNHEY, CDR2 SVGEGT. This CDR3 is CASSLGHSANYGYTF. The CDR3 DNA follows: TGTGCCAGCAGCCTGGGCCATAGTGCTAACTATGGCTACACCTTC.

The CDR3 nucleotides read TGTGCCAGCAGCCCCCTCGGGACCGCTAACACTGAAGCTTTCTTT. Encoded protein: CASSPLGTANTEAFF. This chain joins TRBV7-3 and TRBJ1-1; weak D call: TRBD1 (5 bases). From germline, CDR1 is SGHTA and CDR2 FQGTGA. This CDR3 is built from 15 residues. V lost 5 bases and J lost 2, with 15 bases in between.

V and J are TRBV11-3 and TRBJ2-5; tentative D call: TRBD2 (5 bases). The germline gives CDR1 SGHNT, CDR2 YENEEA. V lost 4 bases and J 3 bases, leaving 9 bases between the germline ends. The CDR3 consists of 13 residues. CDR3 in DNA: TGTGCCAGCAGCTACTGGCGGGAAGAGACCCAGTACTTC. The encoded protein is CASSYWREETQYF.

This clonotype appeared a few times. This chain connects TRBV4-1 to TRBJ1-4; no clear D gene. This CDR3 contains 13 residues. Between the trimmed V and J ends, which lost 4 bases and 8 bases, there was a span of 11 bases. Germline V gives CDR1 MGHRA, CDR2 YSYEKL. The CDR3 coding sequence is TGCGCCAGCAGCCGCGGATGGGAGGAAAAACTGTTTTTT. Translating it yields CASSRGWEEKLFF.

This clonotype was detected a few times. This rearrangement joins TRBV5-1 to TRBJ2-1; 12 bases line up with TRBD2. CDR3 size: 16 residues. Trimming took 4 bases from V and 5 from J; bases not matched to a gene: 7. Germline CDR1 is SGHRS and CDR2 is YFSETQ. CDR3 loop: CASSPILAGGNNEQFF. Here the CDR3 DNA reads TGCGCCAGCAGCCCGATACTAGCGGGGGGAAACAATGAGCAGTTCTTC.

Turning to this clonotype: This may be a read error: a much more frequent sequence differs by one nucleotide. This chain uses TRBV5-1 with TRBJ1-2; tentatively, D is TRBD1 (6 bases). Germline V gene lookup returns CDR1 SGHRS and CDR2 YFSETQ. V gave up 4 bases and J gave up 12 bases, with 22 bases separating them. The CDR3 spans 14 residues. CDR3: CASSTPGARGGNTF. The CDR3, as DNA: TGCGCCAGCAGCACCCCAGGGGCACGAGGAGGCAACACCTTC.

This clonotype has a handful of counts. Written as DNA, the CDR3 is TGTGCCAGCAGCAAAGGAGGGCTAGCGGGGGGCCAGGGAGGGAATGAGCAGTTCTTC. Amino acids: CASSKGGLAGGQGGNEQFF. This rearrangement joins TRBV21-1 to TRBJ2-1; TRBD2, as called in the table, went unchecked against the DNA. TRBV21-1 is given as a pseudogene. The CDR3 consists of 19 residues.

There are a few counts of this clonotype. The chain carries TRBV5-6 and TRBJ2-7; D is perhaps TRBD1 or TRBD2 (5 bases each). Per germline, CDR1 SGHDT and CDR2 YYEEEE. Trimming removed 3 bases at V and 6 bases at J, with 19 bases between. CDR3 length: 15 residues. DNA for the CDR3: TGTGCCAGCAGCTCCGCCCGGGACGCATCGTTCGAGCAGTACGTC. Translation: CASSSARDASFEQYV.